The T cell receptor beta chain described here comes from a study of naive and memory T cell subsets. There are many counts of this clonotype. An equimolar mix of two oligonucleotides served as the beta constant-region primer for TRBC1 and TRBC2. One entry per CDR3 protein, called by TCRdb with MiXCR from the UMI-ligation and nested PCR reads. The data contain approximately 89,000 distinct CDR3 sequences, 7% to 7.5% of them seen just once; the ten biggest clones take up around 1.5%. Trimming took 6 bases from V and 1 from J; bases not matched to a gene: 8. This CDR3 region has 16 residues. J is TRBJ1-1 and V is TRBV12-3 or TRBV12-4; 10 bases are a match to TRBD1. This TCR was sampled from a human donor in good health. The material sequenced was central memory CD4+ T cells from blood. The CDR3 nucleotides read TGTGCCAGCAGATCCCGGGACAGGGGCCCGAACACTGAAGCTTTCTTT. It specifies CASRSRDRGPNTEAFF.